Listed below are T cell receptor beta chains from one sample, sequenced in a study of T cells in Graves' hyperthyroidism and ophthalmopathy. TCRdb reprocessed the multiplex PCR reads via MiXCR and lists one record per CDR3 protein. This table holds 50,000 to 60,000 distinct CDR3 sequences, less than 50% found once. Sequencing was carried out using blood. All receptors derive from a woman under 40 with Graves' ophthalmopathy. The CDR3 runs from the conserved cysteine through the conserved F or W. Fields, in order: D gene, V gene, CDR3 length, clone size, J gene, CDR3 protein, CDR3 DNA. A D gene is named only where the DNA matches it firmly. Clone size, where shown, is once, few, many, or a class for clones that have expanded.

TRBD1	TRBV25-1	14	few	TRBJ1-2	CASSRTGGANGYTF	TGTGCCAGCAGCCGGACAGGGGGCGCGAATGGCTACACCTTC
-	TRBV19	11	-	TRBJ1-2	CASSRGAGYTF	TGTGCCAGTAGTAGGGGGGCTGGCTACACCTTC
-	TRBV12-3/TRBV12-4	13	-	TRBJ2-7	CASSLRGLDEQYF	TGTGCCAGCAGTTTGAGGGGCCTCGACGAGCAGTACTTC
-	TRBV7-2	15	once	TRBJ2-1	CASSFGGDSEDEQFF	TGTGCCAGCAGCTTTGGCGGGGACAGCGAGGATGAGCAGTTCTTC
TRBD1	TRBV29-1	12	large	TRBJ1-2	CSGSGTDYGYTF	TGCAGCGGCTCCGGGACAGACTATGGCTACACCTTC
-	TRBV5-4	13	many	TRBJ1-2	CASVKQGGYGYTF	TGTGCCAGCGTTAAACAGGGTGGCTATGGCTACACCTTC
TRBD2	TRBV2	14	-	TRBJ2-1	CASSEGLAGGEQFF	TGTGCCAGCAGTGAAGGGCTAGCGGGAGGTGAGCAGTTCTTC
-	TRBV2	13	many	TRBJ2-1	CANQGASYNEQFF	TGTGCCAACCAGGGCGCCAGCTACAATGAGCAGTTCTTC
-	TRBV2	13	-	TRBJ1-1	CASSGTGLAEAFF	TGTGCCAGCAGTGGTACAGGGCTGGCTGAAGCTTTCTTT
-	TRBV19	12	-	TRBJ2-3	CASRSFTDTQYF	TGTGCCAGTAGGTCCTTCACAGATACGCAGTATTTT
TRBD1	TRBV6-5	16	-	TRBJ1-5	CASSNVRGRGNQSQHF	TGTGCCAGCAGTAATGTCAGGGGGCGAGGCAATCAGTCCCAGCATTTT